What follows describes a single T cell receptor beta chain. Its cognate antigen is unknown. TCRdb reprocessed the RT-PCR reads via MiXCR and lists one record per CDR3 protein. Of roughly 670,000 distinct CDR3 sequences in the sample, around 13% were seen once. The CDR3 totals 14 residues. V lost 5 bases, J lost 1 base, and 9 bases lay in between. Germline values: CDR1 MNHEY, CDR2 SVGEGT. This record belongs to a study of response to subunit inactivated influenza vaccine. Notes on the study in general: It was the authors' suggestion that each seasonal influenza vaccination recruits few new T cells.

J is TRBJ2-1 and V is TRBV6-2 or TRBV6-3, with no clear D. The sample consisted of PBMCs from blood, taken 14 to 15 days before vaccination. This clonotype was sampled from a man aged 45 to 65 who received an inactivated influenza vaccine. The DNA of the CDR3 is TGTGCCAGCAGTCGCGCCTCTTCCTACAATGAGCAGTTCTTC. This codes for CASSRASSYNEQFF.